The 23 T cell receptor beta chains in this list originate from one sample, sequenced in a study of CD8+ T cells in alopecia areata. Treatment noted: oral pan-JAK inhibitor, 5-10 mg twice daily. Sequencing relied on a cDNA template that was reverse transcribed from extracted RNA. The protocol was immunoSEQ multiplex PCR, while the TCRdb copy is restricted to in-frame clones and leaves out a portion. The sample has roughly 210,000 clones, about 40% seen once. The sequencing used CD4+ T cells sorted from blood, collected at approximately week 36, from a patient treated with tofacitinib. The receptors derive from a human donor with alopecia areata.

This clone came up a few times. The rearrangement joins TRBV29-1 to TRBJ2-5; D might be TRBD2 (6 bases). The CDR3 runs 15 residues. Trimming took off 4 bases at V and 3 bases at J, with 18 bases between the two ends. Germline CDR1 and CDR2: SQVTM and ANQGSEA. The DNA of the CDR3 is TGCAGCGTTGTGGCGGGAAACTTTGCCAAAGAGACCCAGTACTTC. Protein sequence: CSVVAGNFAKETQYF. Supplemented by reference TRBV29-1 and TRBJ2-5, the full variable domain reads SAVISQKPSRDICQRGTSLTIQCQVDSQVTMMFWYRQQPGQSLTLIATANQGSEATYESGFVIDKFPISRPNLTFSTLTVSNMSPEDSSIYLCSVVAGNFAKETQYFGPGTRLLVL.

J is TRBJ2-2 and V is TRBV27, with D hard to call. This CDR3 comprises 12 residues. Trimming took 2 bases from V and 6 from J, leaving 4 bases between them. CDR1 is MNHEY and CDR2 is SMNVEV in the germline V gene (reference sequence). The CDR3 DNA follows: TGTGCCAGCAGTTTACTGCCCGGGGAGCTGTTTTTT. Translating it yields CASSLLPGELFF.

Only a few counts were recorded for this clone. This chain connects TRBV7-8 to TRBJ1-2, with D uncertain. This CDR3 spans 13 amino acids. CDR1 SGHVS and CDR2 FQNEAQ come from the germline V gene. Trimming stripped 1 base from V and 7 bases from J, with 10 bases between. The CDR3 sequence is CASSLVGPRGYTF. CDR3 nucleotide sequence: TGTGCCAGCAGCTTAGTAGGTCCTCGTGGCTACACCTTC.

Only a few counts were recorded for this clone. The chain is built from TRBV5-6 and TRBJ2-2; TRBD1 aligns across 8 bases. V was pared by 4 bases and J by 6 bases, with 8 bases of the junction left unmatched. CDR1 and CDR2 (germline): SGHDT, YYEEEE. The CDR3 has 15 amino acids. The CDR3 DNA reads TGTGCCAGCAGCCGTCCAGGGGGCTTCGCCGGGGAGCTGTTTTTT. The encoded protein is CASSRPGGFAGELFF.

The V gene is TRBV30, the J gene TRBJ1-2; weak D call: TRBD1 (6 bases). CDR1 and CDR2 (germline): GTSNPN, SVGIG (reference sequence). Trimming took off 2 bases at V and 3 bases at J, with 10 bases between the two ends. The CDR3 covers 13 residues. The CDR3 protein is CAWSTDSYYGYTF. In DNA, the CDR3 is TGTGCCTGGAGTACGGACAGCTACTATGGCTACACCTTC. Using reference TRBV30 and TRBJ1-2 for the parts outside the CDR3, the full variable domain is SQTIHQWPATLVQPVGSPLSLECTVEGTSNPNLYWYRQAAGRGLQLLFYSVGIGQISSEVPQNLSASRPQDRQFILSSKKLLLSDSGFYLCAWSTDSYYGYTFGSGTRLTVV.

This clone was recorded a few times. This rearrangement joins TRBV6-5 to TRBJ2-5; 8 bases align to TRBD1. Germline assignment: CDR1 MNHEY and CDR2 SVGAGI. V was clipped by 6 bases and J by 7 bases; unmatched bases: 13. This CDR3 is built from 15 residues. Here the CDR3 reads CASSDRSGGRGTQYF. DNA of the CDR3: TGTGCCAGCAGCGACCGATCAGGGGGCCGGGGGACCCAGTACTTC.

There are a few counts of this clone. V usage is TRBV30 and J usage is TRBJ1-3; D gene ambiguous. Germline values: CDR1 GTSNPN, CDR2 SVGIG (reference sequence). The CDR3 loop spans 11 amino acids. V was pared by 8 bases and J by 7 bases, with 12 bases between. CDR3 in amino acids: CARGSDNTIYF. CDR3 nucleotides: TGTGCCCGAGGTTCTGACAACACCATATATTTT.

This clone was recorded a few times. This chain uses TRBV29-1 with TRBJ2-4; TRBD2 is a possible D gene (5 bases). The V gene's germline CDR1 is SQVTM and CDR2 ANQGSEA. The ends were cut back, 7 bases at V and 8 bases at J, with 12 bases in the middle. This CDR3 is 11 amino acids long. The CDR3 DNA sequence: TGCAGCGGTCAAGGGCGGGACATTCAGTACTTC. Translation: CSGQGRDIQYF.

This clone was counted between two and nine times. The chain couples TRBV7-3 to TRBJ2-7; a possible D gene is TRBD1 (5 bases). CDR3 length: 15 amino acids. Germline loops: CDR1 SGHTA, CDR2 FQGTGA. V lost 1 base to trimming and J lost 0 bases, with 10 bases between them. The CDR3 is CASSLRGGSSYEQYF. CDR3 in DNA: TGTGCCAGCAGCTTAAGGGGCGGTAGCTCCTACGAGCAGTACTTC.

This clone was detected a few times. This chain joins TRBV9 and TRBJ1-5, with D perhaps matching TRBD1 (5 bases). The length of the CDR3 is 14 residues. Germline assignment: CDR1 SGDLS and CDR2 YYNGEE. V lost 4 bases to trimming and J lost 5 bases, with 13 bases between them. The CDR3: CASSPDSLYQPQHF. For the CDR3, the DNA is TGTGCCAGCAGCCCCGACAGCCTTTATCAGCCCCAGCATTTT.

The genes are TRBV7-9 and TRBJ2-7, with 9 bases matching TRBD1. The ends lost 1 base at V and 1 base at J; junction bases unmatched: 2. CDR1 and CDR2 from the germline V gene are SEHNR and FQNEAQ (reference sequence). This CDR3 contains 15 residues. The chain's CDR3 is CASSLGGQGSYEQYF. The CDR3 coding sequence is TGTGCCAGCAGCTTAGGGGGACAGGGATCCTACGAGCAGTACTTC.

In its sample, this clone was seen a few times. The chain recombines TRBV5-1 with TRBJ2-5; TRBD1 matches 8 bases. V shed 0 bases, J shed 5 bases, and the junction held 6 bases outside the gene matches. The CDR3 runs 15 residues. Germline CDR1 and CDR2: SGHRS and YFSETQ. CDR3 protein: CASSLEQGAWETQYF. The CDR3 coding sequence is TGCGCCAGCAGCTTGGAGCAGGGGGCTTGGGAGACCCAGTACTTC.

This clone was seen a few times. V usage is TRBV2 and J usage is TRBJ2-5; D is unclear. CDR1 and CDR2 (germline): SNHLY, FYNNEI. The CDR3 has 13 residues. Trimming took off 2 bases at V and 6 bases at J, with 10 bases between the two ends. The CDR3: CASSESREKTQYF. The DNA for the CDR3 is TGTGCCAGCAGTGAATCCCGCGAGAAGACCCAGTACTTC.

The chain employs TRBV5-1 and TRBJ1-5, with D possibly matching TRBD1 (5 bases). V dropped 4 bases and J dropped 2 bases, with 28 bases sitting between them. Germline V lookup: CDR1 SGHRS, CDR2 YFSETQ. The CDR3 is made up of 20 amino acids. CDR3 loop: CASSIDPLGAREGGNQPQHF. The CDR3 bases are TGCGCCAGCAGCATAGACCCCCTAGGGGCTCGGGAAGGCGGCAATCAGCCCCAGCATTTT.

V usage is TRBV27 and J usage is TRBJ2-2; D not certain. V lost 0 bases, J lost 6 bases, and 14 bases lay in between. The CDR3 has 16 residues. The germline CDR1 and CDR2 sequences are MNHEY and SMNVEV (reference sequence). The CDR3 sequence: CASSLSVSHFPGELFF. DNA for the CDR3: TGTGCCAGCAGTTTATCGGTTAGCCATTTCCCCGGGGAGCTGTTTTTT.

V is TRBV15 and J is TRBJ2-5; D is undetermined. V was clipped by 2 bases and J by 5 bases, with 9 bases between them. CDR3 length: 13 amino acids. Germline CDR1 and CDR2: LNHNV and YYDKDF (reference sequence). Here the CDR3 reads CATSRLLEETQYF. The CDR3 nucleotides are TGTGCCACCAGCAGACTGCTGGAGGAGACCCAGTACTTC. The whole variable domain, filled in from reference TRBV15 and TRBJ2-5, reads DAMVIQNPRYQVTQFGKPVTLSCSQTLNHNVMYWYQQKSSQAPKLLFHYYDKDFNNEADTPDNFQSRRPNTSFCFLDIRSPGLGDTAMYLCATSRLLEETQYFGPGTRLLVL.

J is TRBJ2-2 and V is TRBV5-1; possible D gene TRBD2, 5 bases. CDR1 is SGHRS, CDR2 YFSETQ, per germline. Trimming removed 0 bases from V and 5 bases from J, with 14 bases in between. The CDR3 is 16 residues long. The CDR3 coding sequence is TGCGCCAGCAGCTTGGCAGTTTCACCGGGGACCGGGGAGCTGTTTTTT. Its protein product is CASSLAVSPGTGELFF.

The sample holds a few counts of this clone. The chain couples TRBV29-1 to TRBJ1-1; D unresolved. Per germline, CDR1 SQVTM and CDR2 ANQGSEA. V was shortened by 4 bases and J by 6 bases, with 18 bases between the two germline ends. This CDR3 has 14 amino acids. CDR3 bases: TGCAGCGTTGGGAGCGCCAGGAGAACAGCTGAAGCTTTCTTT. Protein sequence: CSVGSARRTAEAFF. Using reference TRBV29-1 and TRBJ1-1 for the parts outside the CDR3, the full variable domain is SAVISQKPSRDICQRGTSLTIQCQVDSQVTMMFWYRQQPGQSLTLIATANQGSEATYESGFVIDKFPISRPNLTFSTLTVSNMSPEDSSIYLCSVGSARRTAEAFFGQGTRLTVV.

This clone was counted between two and nine times. The V call is TRBV6-5, the J call TRBJ2-4; D is uncertain. The CDR3 runs 14 residues. The V gene lost 7 bases and the J gene lost 0 bases, with 10 bases spanning the gap. CDR1 MNHEY and CDR2 SVGAGI come from the germline V gene. As DNA, the CDR3 is TGTGCCAGCACTCCACAGCTAGCCAAAAACATTCAGTACTTC. Residues: CASTPQLAKNIQYF.

J is TRBJ1-2 and V is TRBV6-5; the D is unclear. The V gene's germline CDR1 is MNHEY and CDR2 SVGAGI. The V and J ends lost 2 bases and 6 bases respectively, with 13 bases between them. The CDR3 is made up of 14 amino acids. For the CDR3, the DNA is TGTGCCAGCAGTTACGGAGGTCAGGCGGATGGCTACACCTTC. This codes for CASSYGGQADGYTF.

The chain has TRBV7-3 and TRBJ2-1, with D perhaps TRBD2 (5 bases). In germline, CDR1 is SGHTA, CDR2 FQGTGA. V lost 5 bases and J lost 9, with 11 bases in between. The CDR3 extends over 12 amino acids. The CDR3 sequence is CASSLARTEQFF. As DNA, the CDR3 is TGTGCCAGCAGCCTAGCTAGGACTGAGCAGTTCTTC.

This clone was seen a handful of times. The chain recombines TRBV28 with TRBJ2-7; 8 bases match TRBD2. The CDR3 is 15 residues long. Germline V gives CDR1 MDHEN, CDR2 SYDVKM. The V segment lost 6 bases and the J segment 2 bases; nucleotides outside the gene matches: 9. For the CDR3, the DNA is TGTGCCAGCAGGGCCCGGGGGGGGCCTACCTACGAGCAGTACTTC. Its translation is CASRARGGPTYEQYF.

This chain links TRBV29-1 with TRBJ1-2, with 9 bases that match TRBD1. Germline V gene sequence: CDR1 SQVTM, CDR2 ANQGSEA. The CDR3 is 16 residues long. V was pared by 1 base and J by 4 bases, with 10 bases of the junction left unmatched. Written as DNA, the CDR3 is TGCAGCGTTGAAGGTTGGGACAGGGAGGGGTCCTATGGCTACACCTTC. This translates into CSVEGWDREGSYGYTF.